This passage covers 14 T cell receptor beta chains from one sample sequenced in a study of graft-versus-host responses after intestinal transplantation. No antigens are known for them. TCRdb's copy holds only in-frame clones and misses some; the assay was immunoSEQ multiplex PCR. The sample shows some 95,000 clones, roughly 90% of them seen only once. Sequences were derived from unstimulated CD8+ T cells sorted from spleen or lymph node cells, sampled before intestinal transplant. Source of these receptors: a human donor who received an intestinal transplant.

The genes are TRBV21-1 and TRBJ1-3; the D segment call TRBD1 is taken from the table without a DNA check. TRBV21-1 is annotated as a pseudogene. The CDR3 is made up of 16 amino acids. In DNA, the CDR3 is TGTGCCAGCATCGCCGGGACAGACTACTCTGGAAACACCATATATTTT. Its translation: CASIAGTDYSGNTIYF.

The chain combines TRBV7-9 with TRBJ2-1; D may be TRBD2 (6 bases). Germline CDR1 SEHNR, CDR2 FQNEAQ (reference sequence). V lost 4 bases to trimming and J lost 3 bases, with 13 bases between them. The CDR3 extends over 15 amino acids. The CDR3 spells CASSWRDLGYNEQFF. Here the CDR3 DNA reads TGTGCCAGCAGCTGGCGGGACCTTGGCTACAATGAGCAGTTCTTC.

The chain joins TRBV11-2 to TRBJ2-7, with TRBD2 matching over 15 bases. J gave up 1 base and V 5 bases, and 3 bases lay outside the gene matches. CDR3 length equals 16 residues. Germline V CDR1 and CDR2: SGHAT, FQNNGV. CDR3 protein: CASSPGLAGGSYEQYF. The DNA for the CDR3 is TGTGCCAGCAGCCCGGGACTAGCGGGAGGATCCTACGAGCAGTACTTC.

This rearrangement joins TRBV6-1 to TRBJ1-1; possibly TRBD1 for D (5 bases). CDR1 and CDR2 from the germline V gene are MNHNS and SASEGT. V lost 4 bases and J 5 bases, leaving 11 bases between the germline ends. There are 13 residues in the CDR3. The CDR3 sequence is CASSVQGRTEAFF. CDR3 sequence (DNA): TGTGCCAGCAGTGTTCAGGGTAGGACTGAAGCTTTCTTT.

The V and J genes are TRBV9 and TRBJ2-5; perhaps TRBD2 as D (6 bases). The V gene lost 3 bases and the J gene lost 2 bases, with 17 bases spanning the gap. CDR1 and CDR2 (germline): SGDLS, YYNGEE. The CDR3 loop spans 16 amino acids. This chain's CDR3 is CASSGDPSAIQETQYF. The CDR3 region has the DNA TGTGCCAGCAGCGGAGATCCTAGCGCTATTCAAGAGACCCAGTACTTC. The full variable domain, in which reference TRBV9 and TRBJ2-5 provide the parts outside the CDR3, is DSGVTQTPKHLITATGQRVTLRCSPRSGDLSVYWYQQSLDQGLQFLIQYYNGEERAKGNILERFSAQQFPDLHSELNLSSLELGDSALYFCASSGDPSAIQETQYFGPGTRLLVL.

The chain joins TRBV4-3 to TRBJ2-1, with D hard to call. V was cut by 0 bases and J by 0 bases, with 9 bases left in between. The CDR3 consists of 16 residues. The V gene's germline CDR1 is LGHNA and CDR2 YSLEER. The CDR3 sequence is CASSQDHLGSYNEQFF. The CDR3 nucleotides read TGCGCCAGCAGCCAAGATCACCTAGGCTCCTACAATGAGCAGTTCTTC.

This chain connects TRBV5-4 to TRBJ1-5; D gene uncertain. The CDR3 runs 12 residues. V lost 2 bases, J lost 3 bases, and 3 bases lay in between. CDR1 SGHNT and CDR2 YYREEE come from the germline V gene (reference sequence). The CDR3 sequence is CASSFNNQPQHF. CDR3 DNA: TGTGCCAGCAGCTTCAACAATCAGCCCCAGCATTTT.

The chain has TRBV7-8 and TRBJ2-7, with TRBD2 matching over 7 bases. The CDR3 is made up of 17 amino acids. With V trimmed by 5 bases and J by 0 bases, 13 bases remained unmatched. The V gene's germline CDR1 is SGHVS and CDR2 FQNEAQ. As DNA, the CDR3 is TGTGCCAGCAGCATAGGGGCCCCGAGGGAGGGCTCCTACGAGCAGTACTTC. Translating gives CASSIGAPREGSYEQYF.

The rearrangement uses TRBV27 and TRBJ1-2; a possible D gene is TRBD1 (5 bases). The CDR3 contains 13 residues. V lost 2 bases and J lost 8, with 12 bases in between. The germline gives CDR1 MNHEY, CDR2 SMNVEV (reference sequence). The CDR3 loop is CASSLVQGSGYTF. CDR3 DNA sequence: TGTGCCAGCAGTTTAGTCCAGGGCAGCGGCTACACCTTC.

Only one count was recorded for this clone. The gene calls are TRBV2 and TRBJ2-1, with 12 bases matching TRBD2. V lost 6 bases to trimming and J lost 2 bases; unmatched junction nucleotides: 11. The germline V gene encodes CDR1 SNHLY and CDR2 FYNNEI. The CDR3 is 18 residues long. The CDR3 reads CASRPGGRLAGAYNEQFF. DNA of the CDR3: TGTGCCAGCAGGCCCGGGGGAAGACTAGCGGGAGCCTACAATGAGCAGTTCTTC.

This chain connects TRBV30 to TRBJ1-1, with 9 bases that match TRBD1. The CDR3 has 16 amino acids. Per germline, CDR1 GTSNPN and CDR2 SVGIG (reference sequence). Trimming took 1 base from V and 2 from J; bases not matched to a gene: 8. CDR3 residues: CAWSGDRANFNTEAFF. The CDR3 DNA follows: TGTGCCTGGAGTGGGGACAGGGCGAATTTTAACACTGAAGCTTTCTTT.

This clone was seen a single time. The chain has TRBV27 and TRBJ2-1; a possible D gene is TRBD1 (5 bases). V lost 5 bases and J 3 bases, leaving 17 bases between the germline ends. CDR1 is MNHEY and CDR2 is SMNVEV in the germline V gene (reference sequence). The CDR3 totals 16 residues. CDR3 sequence reads: CASSPRVRTYYNEQFF. Written as DNA, the CDR3 is TGTGCCAGCAGTCCCAGGGTCCGGACCTACTACAATGAGCAGTTCTTC.

The chain has TRBV4-3 and TRBJ2-5, with 11 bases lining up with TRBD1. Losses at the gene ends were 0 bases for V and 1 base for J; bases not matched to a gene: 7. This CDR3 region has 18 residues. Germline V gene sequence: CDR1 LGHNA, CDR2 YSLEER. The CDR3 loop reads CASSQDRTGGPFQETQYF. CDR3 nucleotide sequence: TGCGCCAGCAGCCAAGATAGGACAGGGGGCCCCTTCCAAGAGACCCAGTACTTC.

This sequence joins TRBV27 and TRBJ2-2; TRBD2 aligns across 16 bases. CDR3 size: 17 residues. Germline V CDR1 and CDR2: MNHEY, SMNVEV (reference sequence). V was pared by 8 bases and J by 5 bases, with 8 bases of the junction left unmatched. CDR3 sequence: CASQGLAGGPGTGELFF. CDR3 nucleotides: TGTGCCAGCCAGGGACTAGCGGGAGGGCCGGGTACCGGGGAGCTGTTTTTT.